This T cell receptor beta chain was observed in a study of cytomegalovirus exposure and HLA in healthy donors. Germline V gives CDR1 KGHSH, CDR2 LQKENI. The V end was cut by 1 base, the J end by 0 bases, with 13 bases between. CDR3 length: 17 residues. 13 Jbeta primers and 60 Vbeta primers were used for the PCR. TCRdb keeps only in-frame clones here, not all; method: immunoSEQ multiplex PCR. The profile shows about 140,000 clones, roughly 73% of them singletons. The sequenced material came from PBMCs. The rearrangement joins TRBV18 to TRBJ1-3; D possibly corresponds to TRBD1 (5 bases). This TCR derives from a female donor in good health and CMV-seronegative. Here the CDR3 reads CASSPRPSRVSGNTIYF. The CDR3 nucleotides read TGTGCCAGCTCACCACGACCCTCCAGGGTCTCTGGAAACACCATATATTTT.